This entry lists 5 T cell receptor beta chains sequenced from one sample in a study of T-cell reconstitution after alpha-beta-depleted transplantation in children. Researchers prepared the TCRbeta library using unique molecular identifiers, the study reports. TCRdb used MiXCR to reprocess the PCR reads, holding one entry per CDR3 protein. The sample carries about 540,000 distinct CDR3 sequences, roughly 18% recorded once. This specimen consisted of PBMCs from the stem cell graft donor, obtained from the stem cell graft. The receptors were gathered from a human donor who donated a stem cell graft to a child with acute lymphoblastic leukemia.

The chain has TRBV29-1 and TRBJ1-2, with unresolved D. This CDR3 region has 12 residues. Per germline, CDR1 SQVTM and CDR2 ANQGSEA. V dropped 6 bases and J dropped 6 bases, with 14 bases sitting between them. CDR3 in amino acids: CSVDTPADGYTF. The CDR3 DNA reads as TGCAGCGTAGATACCCCGGCAGATGGCTACACCTTC. The whole variable domain, remainder taken from reference TRBV29-1 and TRBJ1-2, is SAVISQKPSRDICQRGTSLTIQCQVDSQVTMMFWYRQQPGQSLTLIATANQGSEATYESGFVIDKFPISRPNLTFSTLTVSNMSPEDSSIYLCSVDTPADGYTFGSGTRLTVV.

This chain joins TRBV5-1 and TRBJ1-1; tentatively, D is TRBD1 (5 bases). The CDR3 length is 16 residues. The germline V gene encodes CDR1 SGHRS and CDR2 YFSETQ. The germline V and J ends were trimmed by 5 bases and 1 base, with 18 bases remaining between them. CDR3 nucleotide sequence: TGCGCCAGCAGTCTTTCAAGGGAGGGGCCGAACACTGAAGCTTTCTTT. As protein: CASSLSREGPNTEAFF.

As for this clonotype: One end of the junction is discordant with germline, which a read error may explain. This chain connects TRBV20-1 to TRBJ2-3; 9 bases fit TRBD2. This CDR3 region has 14 residues. Germline CDR1 is DFQATT and CDR2 is SNEGSKA (reference sequence). The CDR3 coding sequence is TGCAGTGCCATTACTAGCGGGCTCACAGATGCGCAGTATTTT. Its protein product is CSAITSGLTDAQYF.

This clonotype was counted a few times. The chain has TRBV27 and TRBJ1-2; D perhaps matches TRBD1 (6 bases). CDR1 is MNHEY and CDR2 is SMNVEV in the germline V gene (reference sequence). The CDR3 is 12 residues long. Trimming removed 0 bases at V and 8 bases at J, with 7 bases between. This CDR3 reads CASSLSGGGYTF. Written as DNA, the CDR3 is TGTGCCAGCAGTTTATCAGGGGGGGGCTACACCTTC.

The rearrangement joins TRBV18 to TRBJ1-4, with TRBD1 as a possible D gene (5 bases). Germline values: CDR1 KGHSH, CDR2 LQKENI. The CDR3 has 14 residues. V lost 3 bases and J 3 bases, leaving 8 bases between the germline ends. The CDR3: CASSPNRSNEKLFF. Written as DNA, the CDR3 is TGTGCCAGCTCACCGAACAGGTCTAATGAAAAACTGTTTTTT.